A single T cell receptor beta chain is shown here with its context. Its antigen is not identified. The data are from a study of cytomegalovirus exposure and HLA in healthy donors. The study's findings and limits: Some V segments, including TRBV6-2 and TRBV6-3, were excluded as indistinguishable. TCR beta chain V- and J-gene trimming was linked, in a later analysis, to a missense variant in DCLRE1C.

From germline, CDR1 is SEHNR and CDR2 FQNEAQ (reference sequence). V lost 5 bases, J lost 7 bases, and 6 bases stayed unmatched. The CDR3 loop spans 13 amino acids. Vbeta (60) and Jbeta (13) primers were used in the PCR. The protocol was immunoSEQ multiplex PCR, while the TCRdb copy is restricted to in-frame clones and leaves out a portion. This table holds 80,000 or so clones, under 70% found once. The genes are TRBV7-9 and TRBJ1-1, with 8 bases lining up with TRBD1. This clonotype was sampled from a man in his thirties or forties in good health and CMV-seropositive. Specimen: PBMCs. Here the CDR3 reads CASSEGTGLEAFF. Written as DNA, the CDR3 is TGTGCCAGCAGCGAAGGGACAGGCCTTGAAGCTTTCTTT.